The 15 T cell receptor beta chains below all came from one sample that was sequenced in a study of T-cell reconstitution after alpha-beta-depleted transplantation in children. The TCRbeta library was prepared with unique molecular identifiers. MiXCR, run by TCRdb on the PCR reads, gives a single entry per CDR3 protein. The table shows about 470,000 distinct CDR3 sequences, with roughly two fifths occurring only once. Sequenced material: PBMCs, taken before TCRalphabeta/CD19-depleted stem cell transplant. These receptors all stem from a girl aged 2 to 9 with aplastic anemia, due to receive a stem cell transplant.

This clonotype appeared once. The chain uses TRBV15 and TRBJ1-1; D gene unclear. The germline V gene encodes CDR1 LNHNV and CDR2 YYDKDF (reference sequence). The CDR3 length is 14 residues. Deletions cut 3 bases from V and 4 bases from J, with 12 bases between. Here the CDR3 DNA reads TGTGCCACCAGCAGGTACGAGGTGGGCACTGAAGCTTTCTTT. Amino acids: CATSRYEVGTEAFF.

This clonotype was seen repeatedly, ten times or more. V usage is TRBV19 and J usage is TRBJ2-1, with 8 bases lining up with TRBD2. CDR1 and CDR2 from the germline V gene are LNHDA and SQIVND (reference sequence). The CDR3 length is 13 residues. The V gene end was trimmed by 5 bases and the J gene end by 9 bases; junction bases not matched to a gene: 6. The CDR3, as DNA: TGTGCCAGTAGTCCTTTAGCGGGACTTGAGCAGTTCTTC. Translating it yields CASSPLAGLEQFF.

This clonotype was recorded once. A single base separates this from a much larger clone, so it may be a read error. CDR3 protein: CATSSYREREGPDTQYF. CDR3 coding DNA: TGTGCCACCAGCAGCTACAGGGAGCGGGAGGGCCCCGATACGCAGTATTTT. This chain joins TRBV15 and TRBJ2-3; 10 bases are a match to TRBD2. This CDR3 spans 17 amino acids. Unmatched junction bases numbered 12, after V lost 3 bases and J lost 6 bases. Per germline, CDR1 LNHNV and CDR2 YYDKDF (reference sequence).

This clonotype was seen ten or more times. The chain carries TRBV20-1 and TRBJ1-1; D is uncertain. CDR1 is DFQATT, CDR2 SNEGSKA, per germline (reference sequence). The CDR3 runs to 15 residues. Trimming took off 0 bases at V and 1 base at J, with 12 bases between the two ends. The CDR3 reads CSARDLRTENTEAFF. CDR3 DNA: TGCAGTGCTAGAGATCTAAGGACCGAGAACACTGAAGCTTTCTTT.

The rearrangement links TRBV10-3 to TRBJ1-5; D may be TRBD1 (5 bases). The length of the CDR3 is 13 residues. Looked up from germline, CDR1 is ENHRY and CDR2 is SYGVKD. V was shortened by 7 bases and J by 4 bases, with 11 bases between the two germline ends. The chain's CDR3 is CAIKPGPNQPQHF. The CDR3 coding sequence is TGTGCCATCAAACCGGGGCCTAATCAGCCCCAGCATTTT.

This chain uses TRBV29-1 with TRBJ1-4; no reliable D call. Germline CDR1 reads SQVTM; CDR2 reads ANQGSEA. The CDR3 extends over 14 amino acids. Trimming took off 4 bases at V and 5 bases at J, with 14 bases between the two ends. The CDR3 DNA reads TGCAGCGTTGGAGAGACATGGGCGAATGAAAAACTGTTTTTT. It yields the protein CSVGETWANEKLFF.

This clonotype was observed a handful of times. This chain joins TRBV29-1 and TRBJ2-3; a possible D gene is TRBD2 (6 bases). Germline CDR1 and CDR2: SQVTM and ANQGSEA. V lost 5 bases to trimming and J lost 0 bases, with 18 bases between them. This CDR3 spans 16 amino acids. CDR3 in amino acids: CSVYSGLFPSTDTQYF. CDR3 nucleotide sequence: TGCAGCGTTTATTCGGGACTCTTTCCTAGCACAGATACGCAGTATTTT.

This clonotype was recorded at least ten times. The chain links TRBV12-3 or TRBV12-4 to TRBJ2-4; 10 positions agree with TRBD1. The V and J ends lost 3 bases and 5 bases, in that order; junction bases with no gene match: 1. The length of the CDR3 is 14 residues. This chain's CDR3 is CASSFGTGENIQYF. DNA for the CDR3: TGTGCCAGCAGTTTCGGGACAGGGGAAAACATTCAGTACTTC.

This clonotype occurred a few times. The rearrangement uses TRBV4-2 and TRBJ2-5; TRBD2 aligns across 8 bases. Per the germline V gene, CDR1 is LGHNA and CDR2 is YNFKEQ. The CDR3 runs 18 residues. J lost 2 bases, V lost 0 bases, and 11 bases had no gene match. The DNA of the CDR3 is TGTGCCAGCAGCCAAGATCTATCCGGGACTAGTGTGCAAGAGACCCAGTACTTC. It encodes CASSQDLSGTSVQETQYF.

The chain is built from TRBV20-1 and TRBJ1-4; D uncertain. The CDR3 contains 13 residues. The V and J ends lost 2 bases and 12 bases respectively, with 16 bases between them. Germline lookup yields CDR1 DFQATT and CDR2 SNEGSKA (reference sequence). CDR3 bases: TGCAGTGCTAGACTCCCCATCGGATCGGAACTGTTTTTT. It translates to CSARLPIGSELFF.

V is TRBV28 and J is TRBJ2-7, with D perhaps matching TRBD1 (9 bases). Looked up from germline, CDR1 is MDHEN and CDR2 is SYDVKM. Trimming took 5 bases from V and 3 from J, leaving 23 bases between them. The CDR3 covers 17 residues. The CDR3: CASSLQGAAAGVYEQYF. The CDR3 coding sequence is TGTGCCAGCAGTCTACAGGGGGCGGCAGCGGGGGTCTACGAGCAGTACTTC.

This clonotype showed up just a few times. This sequence joins TRBV12-3 or TRBV12-4 and TRBJ1-1; D is possibly TRBD1 (5 bases). There are 15 residues in the CDR3. V shed 4 bases and J shed 2 bases, with 14 bases lying between them. CDR3 residues: CASSSATQGNTEAFF. The DNA of the CDR3 is TGTGCCAGCAGTTCTGCAACTCAGGGTAACACTGAAGCTTTCTTT.

The J gene is TRBJ1-5, the V gene TRBV20-1, with D possibly TRBD1 on 5 matching bases. Trimming cost V 6 bases and J 5 bases, with 11 bases left between them. The CDR3 spans 12 residues. Germline loops: CDR1 DFQATT, CDR2 SNEGSKA (reference sequence). The CDR3 spells CSANQGHQPQHF. The CDR3, as DNA: TGCAGTGCCAATCAGGGTCATCAGCCCCAGCATTTT.

This clonotype was detected only a few times. The chain links TRBV5-1 to TRBJ1-6; D may be TRBD1 (5 bases). Per germline, CDR1 SGHRS and CDR2 YFSETQ. V dropped 4 bases and J dropped 7 bases, with 12 bases sitting between them. The CDR3 covers 14 residues. CDR3 DNA sequence: TGCGCCAGCAGCCCCGGGACGTTCAATTCACCCCTCCACTTT. It codes for CASSPGTFNSPLHF.

Only one count was recorded for this clonotype. J is TRBJ2-2 and V is TRBV20-1; 10 bases agree with TRBD2. This CDR3 is 15 amino acids long. Trimming removed 5 bases from V and 2 bases from J; junction bases left unmatched: 5. Germline V CDR1 and CDR2: DFQATT, SNEGSKA (reference sequence). The CDR3 DNA sequence: TGCAGTGCTTCTAGCGGGAGTGCAAACACCGGGGAGCTGTTTTTT. It encodes CSASSGSANTGELFF.